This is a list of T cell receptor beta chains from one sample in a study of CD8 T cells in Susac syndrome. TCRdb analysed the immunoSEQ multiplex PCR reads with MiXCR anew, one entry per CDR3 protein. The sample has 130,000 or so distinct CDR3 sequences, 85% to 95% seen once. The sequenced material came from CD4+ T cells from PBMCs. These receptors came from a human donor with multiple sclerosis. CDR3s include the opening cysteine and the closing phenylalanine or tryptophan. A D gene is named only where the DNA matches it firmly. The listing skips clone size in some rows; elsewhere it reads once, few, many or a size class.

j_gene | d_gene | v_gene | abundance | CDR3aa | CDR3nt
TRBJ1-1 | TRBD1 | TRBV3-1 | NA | CASSQRQGNTEAFF | TGTGCCAGCAGCCAACGACAGGGGAACACTGAAGCTTTCTTT
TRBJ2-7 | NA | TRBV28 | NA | CASSLNGPNEQYF | TGTGCCAGCAGTTTAAACGGGCCCAACGAGCAGTACTTC
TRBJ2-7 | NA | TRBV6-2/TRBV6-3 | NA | CASSLTGIEQYF | TGTGCCAGCAGTTTGACCGGTATCGAGCAGTACTTC
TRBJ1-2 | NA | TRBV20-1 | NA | CSARPPQAQVYGYTF | TGCAGTGCTAGACCCCCACAGGCCCAAGTCTATGGCTACACCTTC
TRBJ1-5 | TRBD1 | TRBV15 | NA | CATSRKRGQANNQPQHF | TGTGCCACCAGCAGGAAGCGAGGACAGGCTAACAATCAGCCCCAGCATTTT
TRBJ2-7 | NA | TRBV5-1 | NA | CASSSAGKSSYEQYF | TGCGCCAGCAGCTCCGCGGGTAAGAGCTCCTACGAGCAGTACTTC
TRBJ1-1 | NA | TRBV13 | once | CASSLGDTAFF | TGTGCCAGCAGCTTAGGAGACACGGCTTTCTTT
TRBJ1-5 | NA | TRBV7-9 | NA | CASSPWGGVDSNQPQHF | TGTGCCAGCAGCCCCTGGGGCGGGGTAGATAGCAATCAGCCCCAGCATTTT
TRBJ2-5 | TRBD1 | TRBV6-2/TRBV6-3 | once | CASSNRQGTVETQYF | TGTGCCAGCAGTAACCGACAGGGCACCGTGGAGACCCAGTACTTC
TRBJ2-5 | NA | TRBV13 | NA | CASWSRDNQETQYF | TGTGCCAGCTGGTCTCGGGACAACCAAGAGACCCAGTACTTC
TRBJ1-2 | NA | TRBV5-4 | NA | CASSSTWDYGYTF | TGTGCCAGCAGCTCCACCTGGGACTATGGCTACACCTTC
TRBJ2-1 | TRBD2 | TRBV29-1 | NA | CSVARESSYNEQFF | TGCAGCGTTGCGCGGGAGAGCTCCTACAATGAGCAGTTCTTC
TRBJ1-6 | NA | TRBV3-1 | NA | CASSQDGSNSPLHF | TGTGCCAGCAGCCAAGATGGATCTAATTCACCCCTCCACTTT